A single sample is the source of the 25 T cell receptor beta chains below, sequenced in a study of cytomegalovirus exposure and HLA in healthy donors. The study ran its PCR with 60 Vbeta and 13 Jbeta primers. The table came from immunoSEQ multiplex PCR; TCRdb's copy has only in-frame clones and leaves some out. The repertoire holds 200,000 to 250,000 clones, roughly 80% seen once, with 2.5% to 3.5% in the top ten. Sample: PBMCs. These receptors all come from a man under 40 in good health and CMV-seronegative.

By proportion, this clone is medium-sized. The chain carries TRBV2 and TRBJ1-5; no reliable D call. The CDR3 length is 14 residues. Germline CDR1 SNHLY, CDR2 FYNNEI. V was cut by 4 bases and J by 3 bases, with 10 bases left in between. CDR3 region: CASSVGLSNQPQHF. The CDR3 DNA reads TGTGCCAGCAGTGTTGGACTTTCCAATCAGCCCCAGCATTTT. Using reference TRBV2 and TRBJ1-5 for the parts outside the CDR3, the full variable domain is EPEVTQTPSHQVTQMGQEVILRCVPISNHLYFYWYRQILGQKVEFLVSFYNNEISEKSEIFDDQFSVERPDGSNFTLKIRSTKLEDSAMYFCASSVGLSNQPQHFGDGTRLSIL.

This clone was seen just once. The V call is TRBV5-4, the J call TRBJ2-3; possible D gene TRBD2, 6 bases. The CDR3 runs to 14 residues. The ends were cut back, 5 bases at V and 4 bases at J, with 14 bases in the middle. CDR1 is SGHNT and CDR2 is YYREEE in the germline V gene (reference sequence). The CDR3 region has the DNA TGTGCCAGCAGGAAGGATCCGGGGGCAGATACGCAGTATTTT. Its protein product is CASRKDPGADTQYF.

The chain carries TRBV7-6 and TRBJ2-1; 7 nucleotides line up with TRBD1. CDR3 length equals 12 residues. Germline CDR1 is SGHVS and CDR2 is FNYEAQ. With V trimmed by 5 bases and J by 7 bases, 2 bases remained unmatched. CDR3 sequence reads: CASSKQGNEQFF. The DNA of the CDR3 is TGTGCCAGCAGCAAACAGGGGAATGAGCAGTTCTTC. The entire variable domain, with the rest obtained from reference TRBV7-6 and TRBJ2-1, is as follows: GAGVSQSPRYKVTKRGQDVALRCDPISGHVSLYWYRQALGQGPEFLTYFNYEAQQDKSGLPNDRFSAERPEGSISTLTIQRTEQRDSAMYRCASSKQGNEQFFGPGTRLTVL.

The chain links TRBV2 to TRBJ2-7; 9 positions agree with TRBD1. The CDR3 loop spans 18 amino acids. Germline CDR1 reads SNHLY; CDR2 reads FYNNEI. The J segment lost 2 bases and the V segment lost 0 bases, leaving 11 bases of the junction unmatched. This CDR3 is CASSEAPLRDRVPYEQYF. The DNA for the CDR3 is TGTGCCAGCAGTGAAGCGCCTCTGCGGGACAGGGTCCCCTACGAGCAGTACTTC.

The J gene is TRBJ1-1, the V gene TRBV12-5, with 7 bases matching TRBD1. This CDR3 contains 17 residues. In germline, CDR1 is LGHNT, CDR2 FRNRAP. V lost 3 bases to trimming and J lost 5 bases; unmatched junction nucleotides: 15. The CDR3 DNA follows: TGTGCTAGTGGTTTTATAAGCCGCGGGCAGGGGGTTACTGAAGCTTTCTTT. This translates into CASGFISRGQGVTEAFF.

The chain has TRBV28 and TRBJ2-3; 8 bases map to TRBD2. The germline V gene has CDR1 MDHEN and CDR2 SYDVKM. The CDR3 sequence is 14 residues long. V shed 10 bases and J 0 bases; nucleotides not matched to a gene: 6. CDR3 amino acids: CATDRLASTDTQYF. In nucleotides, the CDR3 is TGTGCCACCGATAGACTAGCGAGCACAGATACGCAGTATTTT.

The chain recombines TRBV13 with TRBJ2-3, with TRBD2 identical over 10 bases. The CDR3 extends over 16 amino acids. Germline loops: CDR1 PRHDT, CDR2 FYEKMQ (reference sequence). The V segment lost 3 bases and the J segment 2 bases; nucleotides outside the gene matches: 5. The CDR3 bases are TGTGCCAGCAGCTTCGGAGCGGGGGGGCTCACAGATACGCAGTATTTT. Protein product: CASSFGAGGLTDTQYF.

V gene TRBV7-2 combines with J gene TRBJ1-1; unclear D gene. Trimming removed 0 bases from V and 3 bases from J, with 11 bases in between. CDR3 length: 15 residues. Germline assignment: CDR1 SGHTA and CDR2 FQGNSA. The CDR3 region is CASSLALGGYTEAFF. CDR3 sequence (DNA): TGTGCCAGCAGCTTAGCACTAGGAGGGTACACTGAAGCTTTCTTT.

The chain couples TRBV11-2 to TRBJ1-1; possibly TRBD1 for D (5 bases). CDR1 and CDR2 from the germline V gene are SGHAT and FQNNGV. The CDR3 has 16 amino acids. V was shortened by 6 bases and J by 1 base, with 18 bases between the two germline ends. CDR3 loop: CASRPPGQGGNTEAFF. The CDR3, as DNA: TGTGCCAGCAGGCCACCCGGGCAGGGAGGGAACACTGAAGCTTTCTTT.

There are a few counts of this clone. DNA for the CDR3: TGCGCCAGCAGCCACCTGGACAGGGGTGAATACGAGCAGTACTTC. It encodes CASSHLDRGEYEQYF. The V call is TRBV4-3, the J call TRBJ2-7; the match to TRBD1 covers 9 bases. V trimming: 3 bases; J trimming: 4 bases; junction bases outside the gene matches: 7. The CDR3 contains 15 residues. The germline gives CDR1 LGHNA, CDR2 YSLEER.

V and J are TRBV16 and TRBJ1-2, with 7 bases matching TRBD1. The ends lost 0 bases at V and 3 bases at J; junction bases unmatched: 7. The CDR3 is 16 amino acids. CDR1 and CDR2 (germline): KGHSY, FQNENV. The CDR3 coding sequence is TGTGCCAGCAGCCAATCGGAGTACACAGGGGACTATGGCTACACCTTC. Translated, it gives CASSQSEYTGDYGYTF.

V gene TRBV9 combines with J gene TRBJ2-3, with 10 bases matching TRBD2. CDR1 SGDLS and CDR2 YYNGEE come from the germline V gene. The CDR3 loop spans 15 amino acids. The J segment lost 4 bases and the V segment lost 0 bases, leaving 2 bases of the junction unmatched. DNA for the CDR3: TGTGCCAGCAGCGTAGTAGCGGGGGGCGCAGATACGCAGTATTTT. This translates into CASSVVAGGADTQYF.

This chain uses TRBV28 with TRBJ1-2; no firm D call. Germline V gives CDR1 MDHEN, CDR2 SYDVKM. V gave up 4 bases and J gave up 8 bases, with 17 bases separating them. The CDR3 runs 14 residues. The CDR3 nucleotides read TGTGCCAGCAGTTCCCTGTGGAGCGGAGACGGCTACACCTTC. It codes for CASSSLWSGDGYTF.

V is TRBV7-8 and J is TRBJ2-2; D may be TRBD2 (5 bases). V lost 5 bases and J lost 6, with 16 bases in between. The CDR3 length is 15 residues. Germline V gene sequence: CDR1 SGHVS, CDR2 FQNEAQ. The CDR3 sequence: CASSKPRGAPGELFF. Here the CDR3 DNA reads TGTGCCAGCAGCAAACCCCGGGGAGCTCCCGGGGAGCTGTTTTTT.

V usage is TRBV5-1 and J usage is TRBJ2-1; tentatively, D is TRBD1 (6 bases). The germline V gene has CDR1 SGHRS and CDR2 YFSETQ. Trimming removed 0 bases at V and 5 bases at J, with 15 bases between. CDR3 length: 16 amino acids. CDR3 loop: CASSLALGAGDNEQFF. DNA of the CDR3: TGCGCCAGCAGCTTGGCATTGGGGGCCGGGGACAATGAGCAGTTCTTC.

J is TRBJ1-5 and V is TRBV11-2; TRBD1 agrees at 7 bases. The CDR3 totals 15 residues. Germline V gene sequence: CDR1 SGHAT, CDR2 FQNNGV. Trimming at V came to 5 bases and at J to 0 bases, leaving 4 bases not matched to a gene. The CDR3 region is CASSGGTVSNQPQHF. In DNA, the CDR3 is TGTGCCAGCAGCGGGGGGACAGTTAGCAATCAGCCCCAGCATTTT.

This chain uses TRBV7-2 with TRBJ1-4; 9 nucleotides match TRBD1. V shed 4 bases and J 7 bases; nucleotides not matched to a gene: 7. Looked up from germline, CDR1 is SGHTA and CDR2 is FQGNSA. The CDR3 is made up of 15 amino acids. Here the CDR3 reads CASSSRTGVVEKLFF. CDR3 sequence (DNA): TGTGCCAGCAGCTCGAGGACAGGGGTGGTTGAAAAACTGTTTTTT.

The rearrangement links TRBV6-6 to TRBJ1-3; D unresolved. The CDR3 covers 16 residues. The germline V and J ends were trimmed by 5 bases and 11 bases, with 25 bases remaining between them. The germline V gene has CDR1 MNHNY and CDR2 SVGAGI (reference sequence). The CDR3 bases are TGTGCCAGCAGTCTACCCTCGGGAGCCACGTCAGGCGCCATATATTTT. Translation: CASSLPSGATSGAIYF.

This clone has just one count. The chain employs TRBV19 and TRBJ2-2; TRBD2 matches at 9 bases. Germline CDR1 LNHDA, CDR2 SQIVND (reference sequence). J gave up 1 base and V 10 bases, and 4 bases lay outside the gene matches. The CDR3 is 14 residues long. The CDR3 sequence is CATKLAGNTGELFF. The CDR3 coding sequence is TGTGCCACAAAACTAGCGGGGAACACCGGGGAGCTGTTTTTT.

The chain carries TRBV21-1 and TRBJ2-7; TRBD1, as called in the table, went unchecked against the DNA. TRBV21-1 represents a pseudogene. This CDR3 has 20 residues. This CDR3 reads CASNTIPRTGEITPSYEQYF. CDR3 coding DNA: TGTGCCAGCAACACCATCCCCCGGACAGGGGAGATTACGCCCTCCTACGAGCAGTACTTC.

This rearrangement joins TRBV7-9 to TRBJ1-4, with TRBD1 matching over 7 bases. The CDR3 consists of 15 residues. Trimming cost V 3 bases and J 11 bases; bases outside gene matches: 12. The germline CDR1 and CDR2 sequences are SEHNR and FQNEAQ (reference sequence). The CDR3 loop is CASSFMDRKFGKLFF. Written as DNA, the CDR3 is TGTGCCAGCAGCTTCATGGACAGGAAATTTGGGAAACTGTTTTTT.

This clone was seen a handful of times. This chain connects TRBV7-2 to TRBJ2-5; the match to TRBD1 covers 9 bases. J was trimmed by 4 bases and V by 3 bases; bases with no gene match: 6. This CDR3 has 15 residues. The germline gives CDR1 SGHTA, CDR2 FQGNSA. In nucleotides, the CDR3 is TGTGCCAGCAGCTTTCTACAGGGGGCCGGAGAGACCCAGTACTTC. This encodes CASSFLQGAGETQYF.

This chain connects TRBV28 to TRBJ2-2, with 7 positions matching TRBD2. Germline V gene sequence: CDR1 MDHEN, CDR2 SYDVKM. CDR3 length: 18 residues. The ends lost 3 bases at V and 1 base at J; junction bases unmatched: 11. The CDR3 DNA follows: TGTGCCAGCAGTTTCGGAGGGTTCGAGCGGGGGAACACCGGGGAGCTGTTTTTT. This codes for CASSFGGFERGNTGELFF.

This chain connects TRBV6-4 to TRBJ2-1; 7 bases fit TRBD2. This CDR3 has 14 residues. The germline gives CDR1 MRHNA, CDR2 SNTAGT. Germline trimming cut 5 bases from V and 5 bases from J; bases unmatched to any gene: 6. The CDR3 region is CASSRPSGDNEQFF. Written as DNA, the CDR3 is TGTGCCAGCAGTCGGCCTAGCGGAGACAATGAGCAGTTCTTC.

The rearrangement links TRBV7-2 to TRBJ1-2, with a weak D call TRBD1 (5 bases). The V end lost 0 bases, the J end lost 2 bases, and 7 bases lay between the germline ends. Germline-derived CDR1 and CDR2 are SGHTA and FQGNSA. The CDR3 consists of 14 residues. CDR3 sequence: CASSLAGGNYGYTF. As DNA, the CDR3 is TGTGCCAGCAGCTTAGCTGGGGGGAACTATGGCTACACCTTC. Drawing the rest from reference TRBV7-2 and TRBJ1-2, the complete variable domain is GAGVSQSPSNKVTEKGKDVELRCDPISGHTALYWYRQSLGQGLEFLIYFQGNSAPDKSGLPSDRFSAERTGGSVSTLTIQRTQQEDSAVYLCASSLAGGNYGYTFGSGTRLTVV.